This T cell receptor (beta chain) was captured in a study of cytomegalovirus exposure and HLA in healthy donors. Study summary: Earlier results showed 117 million unique TCR beta sequences derived from about 179 million T cells.

This clone appeared a single time. The PCR contained 60 Vbeta and 13 Jbeta primers. The method was immunoSEQ multiplex PCR; TCRdb's version includes in-frame clones alone and lacks a portion of them. The sample records about 130,000 clones, approximately 80% being singletons. This sequence originates from a man aged 18 to 30 in good health and CMV-seronegative. The sequencing input was PBMCs.

As DNA, the CDR3 is TGTGCCTGGAGGGACAGGGGGTCACCAAGGCACTTT. It translates to CAWRDRGSPRHF. This chain connects TRBV30 to TRBJ1-6; 10 positions agree with TRBD1. Germline CDR1 and CDR2: GTSNPN and SVGIG (reference sequence). V lost 3 bases, J lost 19 bases, and 9 bases stayed unmatched. There are 12 residues in the CDR3.